A selection of T cell receptor beta chains follows, all from one sample in a study of T cells in localized non-small cell lung cancer. Libraries were prepared by immunoSEQ multiplex PCR; TCRdb keeps only in-frame clonotypes and omits some of them. The table shows around 15,000 clones, with approximately 89% occurring only once. This sample comprised peripheral blood mononuclear cells, obtained before any cancer treatment. The source of these receptors is a man aged 40 to 69 with stage III lung adenocarcinoma. Both conserved end residues are part of each CDR3. The order of the fields is D gene, clone size, J gene, V gene, CDR3 protein, CDR3 DNA. D genes are given only for firm matches. Size tells how often a clone was seen (once, few, many) or the class of an expanded clone, and some rows leave it out.

>.|few|TRBJ2-7|TRBV5-4
CASSLGGVEQYF
TGTGCCAGCAGCTTGGGAGGGGTCGAGCAGTACTTC
>.|.|TRBJ2-6|TRBV6-1
CASRIGGAGANVLTF
TGTGCCAGCAGGATCGGCGGGGCTGGGGCCAACGTCCTGACTTTC
>.|.|TRBJ2-2|TRBV7-6
CASSPRGANTGELFF
TGTGCCAGCAGCCCCCGGGGGGCCAACACCGGGGAGCTGTTTTTT
>.|.|TRBJ1-2|TRBV6-4
CASSQTGSYGYTF
TGTGCCAGCAGTCAGACAGGATCCTATGGCTACACCTTC
>TRBD1|.|TRBJ1-1|TRBV28
CASSNRGGDTEAFF
TGTGCCAGCAGCAACAGGGGCGGGGACACTGAAGCTTTCTTT
>TRBD1|.|TRBJ2-6|TRBV5-1
CASSTVTGAGANVLTF
TGCGCCAGCAGCACAGTCACAGGGGCTGGGGCCAACGTCCTGACTTTC
>.|.|TRBJ2-3|TRBV6-1
CASSERLSDTQYF
TGTGCCAGCAGTGAACGTTTGTCAGATACGCAGTATTTT
>TRBD1|.|TRBJ2-2|TRBV7-2
CASRWGQGGTGELFF
TGTGCCAGCCGGTGGGGACAGGGAGGCACCGGGGAGCTGTTTTTT
>.|.|TRBJ2-1|TRBV15
CAVLFERQGDEQFF
TGTGCCGTATTGTTTGAGCGACAAGGGGATGAGCAGTTCTTC
>.|once|TRBJ2-1|TRBV6-6
CASSPQGGYHQFF
TGTGCCAGCAGTCCCCAAGGGGGGTACCATCAGTTCTTC
>.|.|TRBJ1-1|TRBV18
CASSLGATVALRDTEAFF
TGTGCCAGCTCACTGGGGGCGACGGTGGCACTACGGGACACTGAAGCTTTCTTT
>.|.|TRBJ2-3|TRBV12-5
CASGLGLDRTQYF
TGTGCTAGTGGTTTGGGTCTGGATCGAACGCAGTATTTT
>TRBD2|once|TRBJ2-7|TRBV5-1
CASSPTSGSLSYEQYF
TGCGCCAGCAGCCCTACTAGCGGGAGTCTCTCCTACGAGCAGTACTTC
>.|.|TRBJ2-2|TRBV11-3
CASSFWTGELFF
TGTGCCAGCAGTTTCTGGACCGGGGAGCTGTTTTTT
>.|.|TRBJ2-3|TRBV5-1
CASSFSRTGADTQYF
TGCGCCAGCAGCTTCTCGAGGACCGGGGCAGATACGCAGTATTTT
>.|.|TRBJ2-7|TRBV4-1
CASSQFTGTTYEQYF
TGCGCCAGCAGCCAGTTCACAGGGACCACCTACGAGCAGTACTTC
>TRBD2|.|TRBJ2-3|TRBV15
CATTRKRDGPDTQYF
TGTGCCACCACCCGCAAGCGGGATGGCCCAGATACGCAGTATTTT
>.|.|TRBJ1-2|TRBV28
CASSSAGENYGYTF
TGTGCCAGCAGTTCGGCAGGGGAGAACTATGGCTACACCTTC
>.|.|TRBJ2-1|TRBV29-1
CSVEGRDSYNEQFF
TGCAGCGTTGAGGGCAGGGACTCCTACAATGAGCAGTTCTTC
>TRBD1|.|TRBJ1-1|TRBV27
CASSPRQGLNTEAFF
TGTGCCAGCAGCCCCCGACAGGGTTTGAACACTGAAGCTTTCTTT
>TRBD2|.|TRBJ2-1|TRBV6-6
CASSFGLAGEQFF
TGTGCCAGCAGTTTCGGACTAGCGGGAGAGCAGTTCTTC
>TRBD1|.|TRBJ2-1|TRBV2
CASKRQGGYNEQFF
TGTGCCAGCAAGCGACAGGGGGGATACAATGAGCAGTTCTTC
>TRBD2|once|TRBJ2-1|TRBV6-1
CASSDELAGYNEQFF
TGTGCCAGCAGTGATGAACTAGCGGGATACAATGAGCAGTTCTTC
>.|.|TRBJ2-7|TRBV18
CASSPQDWGARRVEQYF
TGTGCCAGCTCACCACAGGATTGGGGGGCGCGTCGTGTCGAGCAGTACTTC
>.|.|TRBJ2-1|TRBV15
CATSRDQGLIDEQFF
TGTGCCACCAGCAGAGATCAGGGTCTTATAGATGAGCAGTTCTTC
>TRBD1|.|TRBJ2-7|TRBV4-2
CASSRIGQGSYEQYF
TGTGCCAGCAGCCGAATTGGACAGGGATCCTACGAGCAGTACTTC
>.|.|TRBJ2-4|TRBV2
CASRREAKNIQYF
TGTGCCAGCAGGAGGGAAGCCAAAAACATTCAGTACTTC
>TRBD1|.|TRBJ1-2|TRBV10-3
CATGTGEVKAF
TGTGCCACCGGGACAGGAGAGGTAAAGGCCTTC
>TRBD2|.|TRBJ2-5|TRBV5-4
CASSLAGGKETQYF
TGTGCCAGCAGCTTGGCGGGAGGGAAGGAGACCCAGTACTTC
>TRBD1|.|TRBJ2-7|TRBV27
CASSLSGQGAGQYF
TGTGCCAGCAGTTTATCGGGACAGGGGGCCGGGCAGTACTTC
>.|.|TRBJ2-1|TRBV19
CASSMDRSSYNEQFF
TGTGCCAGTAGTATGGACCGGAGCTCCTACAATGAGCAGTTCTTC
>.|.|TRBJ2-6|TRBV11-3
CASSISADPTKSGHVLTF
TGTGCCAGCAGCATATCTGCCGATCCGACAAAGTCGGGCCACGTCCTGACTTTC
>TRBD1|.|TRBJ2-7|TRBV9
CASSPGQSYEQYF
TGTGCCAGCAGCCCGGGACAGTCGTACGAGCAGTACTTC
>.|.|TRBJ1-1|TRBV9
CASSVGKVSGTEAFF
TGTGCCAGCAGCGTAGGAAAGGTCTCGGGGACTGAAGCTTTCTTT
>.|.|TRBJ2-3|TRBV7-3
CASSLNPPGLGTDTQYF
TGTGCCAGCAGCTTAAACCCCCCCGGGTTGGGTACAGATACGCAGTATTTT
>.|.|TRBJ2-5|TRBV27
CASSLFAQGGTETQYF
TGTGCCAGCAGTTTATTCGCCCAGGGAGGAACAGAGACCCAGTACTTC
>TRBD2|.|TRBJ2-1|TRBV6-4
CASSRSGETYNEQFF
TGTGCCAGCAGCAGGAGCGGGGAGACCTACAATGAGCAGTTCTTC
>.|.|TRBJ1-1|TRBV7-9
CASIPPRGPTLAFF
TGTGCCAGCATCCCCCCACGTGGGCCAACACTAGCTTTCTTT
>TRBD2|.|TRBJ2-4|TRBV7-2
CASSFTSGREAQNIQYF
TGTGCCAGCAGCTTTACTAGCGGGAGGGAGGCCCAAAACATTCAGTACTTC
>.|.|TRBJ2-3|TRBV10-3
CAIRDPPGGTDTQYF
TGTGCCATCAGAGACCCCCCGGGGGGCACAGATACGCAGTATTTT
>.|.|TRBJ2-7|TRBV28
CASSVSYEQYF
TGTGCCAGCAGTGTAAGCTACGAGCAGTACTTC
>.|once|TRBJ1-3|TRBV9
CASSGEGERTGGAIYF
TGTGCCAGCAGCGGAGAGGGAGAGCGGACCGGGGGAGCCATATATTTT
>TRBD1|.|TRBJ1-4|TRBV5-4
CASSIGDSSGRINEKLFF
TGTGCCAGCAGCATTGGGGACAGCTCTGGGAGAATTAATGAAAAACTGTTTTTT
>.|.|TRBJ2-5|TRBV11-2
CASSLVTGQETQYF
TGTGCCAGCAGCTTAGTAACGGGCCAAGAGACCCAGTACTTC
>.|.|TRBJ2-2|TRBV28
CASSSQRVASTGELFF
TGTGCCAGCAGTTCCCAGAGGGTTGCGTCCACCGGGGAGCTGTTTTTT
>TRBD1|once|TRBJ2-3|TRBV19
CASETGQGTDTQYF
TGTGCCAGCGAGACGGGACAGGGGACAGATACGCAGTATTTT
>.|.|TRBJ2-2|TRBV28
CASSPPLSGTGELFF
TGTGCCAGCAGTCCGCCATTGTCCGGCACCGGGGAGCTGTTTTTT
>.|.|TRBJ2-3|TRBV19
CASSTWGAGTDTQYF
TGTGCCAGTAGTACGTGGGGGGCCGGCACAGATACGCAGTATTTT
>TRBD1|.|TRBJ1-4|TRBV7-9
CASSARQGANEKLFF
TGTGCCAGCAGCGCCCGACAGGGGGCTAATGAAAAACTGTTTTTT
>TRBD1|.|TRBJ1-2|TRBV28
CASSPPDRAGYTF
TGTGCCAGCAGTCCCCCGGACAGGGCTGGCTACACCTTC
>.|.|TRBJ1-1|TRBV2
CASSVQDLNTEAFF
TGTGCCAGCAGTGTTCAGGACCTAAACACTGAAGCTTTCTTT
>.|.|TRBJ2-1|TRBV11-2
CASSLDPVVLFF
TGTGCCAGCAGCTTAGATCCGGTGGTTCTGTTCTTC
>TRBD2|.|TRBJ2-1|TRBV19
CASKKRESDEQFF
TGTGCCAGTAAAAAGCGGGAGTCGGATGAGCAGTTCTTC
>.|.|TRBJ2-3|TRBV7-7
CASSLALHPTDTQYF
TGTGCCAGCAGCTTAGCATTGCACCCCACAGATACGCAGTATTTT
>.|.|TRBJ2-7|TRBV2
CASSPKAGQLHQQYF
TGTGCCAGCAGCCCCAAAGCGGGACAGCTCCATCAGCAGTACTTC
>.|.|TRBJ1-2|TRBV5-6
CASSARRDHGYTF
TGTGCCAGCAGTGCTAGAAGGGATCATGGCTACACCTTC
>.|once|TRBJ1-4|TRBV6-6
CASSPGARNEKLFF
TGTGCCAGCAGTCCAGGGGCGCGTAATGAAAAACTGTTTTTT